These 8 T cell receptor beta chains were sequenced from one sample in a study of regulatory T cells in long-lasting Graves disease (dated by TCRdb to about 2021). In the paper's terms, the time point label means: newly diagnosed GD, antithyroid drugs for less than 3 months. RNA was extracted from PBMCs in TRIzol for both TCR sequencing and RNA sequencing. Libraries were prepared through multiplex PCR. Sequencing used an Illumina HiSeq 4000. CDR3 regions were amplified by Arm-PCR with iRepertoire HTBI primers to construct TCR beta libraries. Clones were called with MiXCR by TCRdb after fastp trimmed the public reads at Q25, and only in-frame beta chains were retained. Rows with one shared CDR3 protein collapse into an entry with the most common genes and DNA. The sample data list roughly 520,000 distinct CDR3 sequences, and 12% of these were observed just once. 8% to 10% of the sample rests with the top ten.

The same sample was also used in a study of T cells in Graves' hyperthyroidism and ophthalmopathy.

The sequences come from peripheral blood mononuclear cells (PBMCs), collected at new diagnosis, from a patient treated with antithyroid drugs. These receptors all stem from a woman in her 30s with Graves disease. Donor details come from another sample of the same person, matched by shared clones.

J is TRBJ2-5 and V is TRBV6-2 or TRBV6-3; the D gene is possibly TRBD2 (6 bases). Trimming cost V 0 bases and J 4 bases, with 9 bases left between them. Germline assignment: CDR1 MNHEY and CDR2 SVGEGT. This CDR3 comprises 14 residues. The CDR3 loop is CASSYSGGGETQYF. As DNA, the CDR3 is TGTGCCAGCAGTTACTCGGGGGGAGGAGAGACCCAGTACTTC.

This clonotype has at least ten counts. This chain uses TRBV7-8 with TRBJ1-1; D is uncertain. With 4 bases removed from V and 4 bases from J, the gap between germline ends came to 13 bases. The CDR3 contains 14 residues. The germline V gene encodes CDR1 SGHVS and CDR2 FQNEAQ. The CDR3 sequence: CASSSLLLGTEAFF. The CDR3 DNA sequence: TGTGCCAGCAGCTCCCTTCTCCTCGGCACTGAAGCTTTCTTT.

Ten or more counts support this clonotype. The rearrangement uses TRBV29-1 and TRBJ2-3; 13 bases fit TRBD2. After removal of 3 bases from V and 2 bases from J, the junction contained 11 bases not matched to a gene. CDR3 size: 18 residues. Germline-derived CDR1 and CDR2 are SQVTM and ANQGSEA. CDR3 loop: CSVEGHTSGRGFTDTQYF. CDR3 sequence (DNA): TGCAGCGTTGAGGGGCATACTAGCGGGAGGGGTTTCACAGATACGCAGTATTTT.

This clonotype was recorded many times. The chain uses TRBV10-2 and TRBJ1-5; 8 bases are a match to TRBD1. This CDR3 spans 18 amino acids. The ends lost 1 base at V and 7 bases at J; junction bases unmatched: 15. CDR1 is WSHSY, CDR2 SAAADI, per germline. The CDR3 DNA sequence: TGCGCCAGCAGTGAGTGGACCCTCCTACGGGACAGGTCCCAGCCCCAGCATTTT. Amino acid sequence: CASSEWTLLRDRSQPQHF.

This clonotype was found many times. The V and J genes are TRBV7-9 and TRBJ2-5; D is undetermined. Trimming left V 1 base short and J 2 bases short, with 8 bases between. The CDR3 contains 14 residues. Per the germline V gene, CDR1 is SEHNR and CDR2 is FQNEAQ (reference sequence). This chain's CDR3 is CASSLGGVQETQYF. In DNA form, the CDR3 reads TGTGCCAGCAGCTTAGGTGGGGTACAAGAGACCCAGTACTTC.

CDR3 in amino acids: CASRSTGKVAEAFF. The CDR3 DNA sequence: TGTGCCAGCAGATCGACAGGGAAGGTCGCTGAAGCTTTCTTT. The chain carries TRBV5-6 and TRBJ1-1, with 7 nucleotides matching TRBD1. V was clipped by 5 bases and J by 6 bases; unmatched bases: 10. CDR1 is SGHDT, CDR2 YYEEEE, per germline. This CDR3 contains 14 residues.

This chain connects TRBV20-1 to TRBJ2-5; 9 nucleotides line up with TRBD1. The J segment lost 4 bases and the V segment lost 6 bases, leaving 6 bases of the junction unmatched. CDR3 size: 13 residues. Germline CDR1 and CDR2: DFQATT and SNEGSKA (reference sequence). DNA for the CDR3: TGCAGTGCGCTCGACAGGGGGGGAGAGACCCAGTACTTC. This codes for CSALDRGGETQYF.

J is TRBJ1-2 and V is TRBV10-1; 8 bases are a match to TRBD1. The CDR3 spans 16 residues. The trim removed 0 bases at V and 4 bases at J, leaving 7 bases unmatched. CDR1 WNHNN and CDR2 SYGVQD come from the germline V gene (reference sequence). The CDR3 region has the DNA TGCGCCAGCAGTGAGTCCACAGGACAGGGACTCTATGGCTACACCTTC. This translates into CASSESTGQGLYGYTF.